Listed here are 13 T cell receptor beta chains from one sample, sequenced in a study of blood T cell repertoires in COVID-19 (dated by TCRdb to about 2020). The method behind the library was the immunoSEQ multiplex PCR assay. TCRdb holds this immuneACCESS table with in-frame rearrangements only. Some clones are missing; in checked studies, unresolved V genes explain under half, and the rest has no known cause. The sample profile shows fewer than 500,000 clones; about nine tenths of them were found once. The top ten hold about 1.5% of the sample. The sample consisted of peripheral blood. These receptors all come from a woman in her twenties or thirties with active or convalescent COVID-19.

V and J are TRBV3-1 (or the pseudogene TRBV3-2) and TRBJ1-2, with 9 positions matching TRBD1. This CDR3 comprises 15 residues. V trimming: 4 bases; J trimming: 8 bases; junction bases outside the gene matches: 11. Germline lookup yields CDR1 LGHDT and CDR2 YNNKEL (reference sequence). The CDR3 sequence is CASSPRGQGGSGYTF. Here the CDR3 DNA reads TGTGCCAGCAGCCCCCGGGGACAGGGAGGTTCGGGCTACACCTTC.

This chain connects TRBV3-1 (or the pseudogene TRBV3-2) to TRBJ1-1, with D perhaps TRBD1 (5 bases). CDR3 size: 15 residues. Per the germline V gene, CDR1 is LGHDT and CDR2 is YNNKEL (reference sequence). V lost 3 bases to trimming and J lost 0 bases, with 11 bases between them. The CDR3 bases are TGTGCCAGCAGCCACTCAGGGATGTTGAACACTGAAGCTTTCTTT. Translated, it gives CASSHSGMLNTEAFF.

The chain is built from TRBV20-1 and TRBJ1-2; the D is unclear. V was shortened by 3 bases and J by 7 bases, with 12 bases between the two germline ends. CDR1 and CDR2 from the germline V gene are DFQATT and SNEGSKA (reference sequence). The length of the CDR3 is 12 residues. CDR3 in DNA: TGCAGTGCTAGTTACTCTCTTGGTGGCTACACCTTC. Translation gives CSASYSLGGYTF.

The rearrangement links TRBV12-3 or TRBV12-4 to TRBJ2-7; D possibly corresponds to TRBD2 (7 bases). The CDR3 extends over 12 amino acids. The V and J ends lost 4 bases and 6 bases respectively, with 10 bases between them. The CDR3 spells CASSSGGGEQYF. In DNA form, the CDR3 reads TGTGCCAGCAGTTCGGGGGGCGGCGAGCAGTACTTC.

This sequence joins TRBV5-1 and TRBJ2-7; D gene unclear. The germline V gene encodes CDR1 SGHRS and CDR2 YFSETQ. CDR3 size: 11 residues. The germline V and J ends were trimmed by 4 bases and 3 bases, with 5 bases remaining between them. The CDR3 reads CASSQNYEQYF. In DNA, the CDR3 is TGCGCCAGCAGCCAGAACTACGAGCAGTACTTC.

This clone was counted between two and nine times. The CDR3 DNA is TGTGCCAGCAGCTTTGCAGGGGGTGGAGGAACTGAAGCTTTCTTT. This gives the protein CASSFAGGGGTEAFF. The chain recombines TRBV5-5 with TRBJ1-1, with 7 positions matching TRBD1. Germline CDR1 and CDR2: SGHKS and YYEKEE (reference sequence). The CDR3 consists of 15 residues. The V gene end was trimmed by 2 bases and the J gene end by 5 bases; junction bases not matched to a gene: 9.

This chain connects TRBV19 to TRBJ1-1; D is undetermined. V was cut by 5 bases and J by 3 bases, with 10 bases left in between. Germline V gene data show CDR1 as LNHDA and CDR2 as SQIVND (reference sequence). The CDR3 consists of 13 residues. CDR3 in amino acids: CASSAARDTEAFF. CDR3 DNA sequence: TGTGCCAGTAGTGCTGCGAGGGACACTGAAGCTTTCTTT.

The gene calls are TRBV4-2 and TRBJ2-3, with 11 bases fitting TRBD2. CDR3 length: 19 residues. J was trimmed by 0 bases and V by 1 base; bases with no gene match: 9. Germline V gene data show CDR1 as LGHNA and CDR2 as YNFKEQ. This chain's CDR3 is CASSQVGTSGSSSTDTQYF. Written as DNA, the CDR3 is TGTGCCAGCAGCCAAGTGGGGACTAGCGGTTCTTCTAGCACAGATACGCAGTATTTT.

The table lists this clone with a count of one. This chain links TRBV6-5 with TRBJ2-7; possibly TRBD2 for D (6 bases). The V end was cut by 5 bases, the J end by 4 bases, with 18 bases between. The CDR3 is 15 residues long. Germline V gene data show CDR1 as MNHEY and CDR2 as SVGAGI. The CDR3 region is CASSLGGGRGYEQYF. The CDR3, as DNA: TGTGCCAGCAGTCTCGGCGGCGGCCGGGGGTACGAGCAGTACTTC.

The V and J genes are TRBV30 and TRBJ1-4; 9 nucleotides align to TRBD1. The CDR3 spans 13 residues. The germline V gene encodes CDR1 GTSNPN and CDR2 SVGIG (reference sequence). V was pared by 4 bases and J by 7 bases, with 4 bases of the junction left unmatched. The DNA of the CDR3 is TGTGCCTGGAAGGGACAGGGAGGTGAAAAACTGTTTTTT. It specifies CAWKGQGGEKLFF.

This chain joins TRBV19 and TRBJ2-2, with 10 bases lining up with TRBD2. Germline CDR1 is LNHDA and CDR2 is SQIVND (reference sequence). V gave up 4 bases and J gave up 6 bases; unmatched junction bases: 17. CDR3 length: 19 amino acids. The CDR3 DNA sequence: TGTGCCAGTAGTAACCGACCGGGACCTCTAGCGGGAGTTGCCGGGGAGCTGTTTTTT. The encoded protein is CASSNRPGPLAGVAGELFF.

The chain has TRBV10-2 and TRBJ2-7; D is perhaps TRBD2 (5 bases). Trimming took off 5 bases at V and 5 bases at J, with 10 bases between the two ends. In germline, CDR1 is WSHSY, CDR2 SAAADI. The CDR3 length is 12 residues. This CDR3 is CASSFSADEQYF. CDR3 sequence (DNA): TGCGCCAGCAGTTTTTCAGCGGACGAGCAGTACTTC.

This rearrangement joins TRBV27 to TRBJ1-6; tentatively, D is TRBD1 (5 bases). The CDR3 extends over 15 amino acids. CDR1 is MNHEY, CDR2 SMNVEV, per germline (reference sequence). The V gene lost 1 base and the J gene lost 5 bases, with 9 bases spanning the gap. CDR3 coding DNA: TGTGCCAGCAGTTTATTGCAGGGAAATAATTCACCCCTCCACTTT. Its translation: CASSLLQGNNSPLHF.